The 20 T cell receptor beta chains given below trace back to one sample, sequenced in a study of metastatic and nonmetastatic thyroid tumors. TCRdb re-clonotyped the PCR reads via MiXCR. Of approximately 44,000 clones listed, 20% to 30% are singletons. Until they underwent thyroid surgery, no patient had received any treatment. Input material: tumor tissue. The source of these receptors is a female donor with papillary thyroid cancer or a benign thyroid nodule (not recorded which). Some clones in this sample may be carry-over from other donors' samples.

This clone was counted at least ten times. Other DNA sequences in the same sample also yield this CDR3. The CDR3: CASSLGLAGAQWGEQYF. The DNA of the CDR3 is TGCGCCAGCAGCTTGGGACTAGCGGGAGCCCAGTGGGGCGAGCAGTACTTC. This chain links TRBV5-1 with TRBJ2-7; 12 positions agree with TRBD2. The CDR3 extends over 17 amino acids. With 0 bases clipped from V and 6 bases from J, the junction kept 10 bases outside the gene matches. Looked up from germline, CDR1 is SGHRS and CDR2 is YFSETQ. The complete variable domain, with remaining parts taken from reference TRBV5-1 and TRBJ2-7, reads KAGVTQTPRYLIKTRGQQVTLSCSPISGHRSVSWYQQTPGQGLQFLFEYFSETQRNKGNFPGRFSGRQFSNSRSEMNVSTLELGDSALYLCASSLGLAGAQWGEQYFGPGTRLTVT.

Comment on this clone: A much larger clone lies one base from this, so it may be a read error. The CDR3 is CAISDSGQGTDTQYF. CDR3 nucleotide sequence: TGTGCCATCAGTGACTCGGGACAGGGCACAGATACGCAGTATTTT. V usage is TRBV6-4 and J usage is TRBJ2-3, with TRBD1 matching 8 bases. The CDR3 has 15 residues. CDR1 is MRHNA and CDR2 is SNTAGT in the germline V gene.

As regards this clone: The identical CDR3 is also encoded by other nucleotide sequences in the sample. The rearrangement links TRBV6-5 to TRBJ2-7, with D maybe TRBD1 (6 bases). Trimming took off 3 bases at V and 5 bases at J, with 8 bases between the two ends. CDR3 length: 12 residues. Germline V gene data show CDR1 as MNHEY and CDR2 as SVGAGI. Here the CDR3 reads CASSYRGNEQYF. The CDR3 region has the DNA TGTGCCAGCAGTTATAGGGGGAACGAGCAGTACTTC.

In this sample, this clone turned up many times. The chain joins TRBV20-1 to TRBJ1-1, with TRBD1 as a possible D gene (6 bases). Germline V gene sequence: CDR1 DFQATT, CDR2 SNEGSKA (reference sequence). The CDR3 runs to 16 residues. The V end was cut by 1 base, the J end by 5 bases, with 20 bases between. CDR3 residues: CSARALQGQEGTEAFF. CDR3 coding DNA: TGCAGTGCTAGAGCTCTCCAGGGACAAGAAGGAACTGAAGCTTTCTTT.

The V call is TRBV6-5, the J call TRBJ1-6, with D possibly matching TRBD1 (5 bases). In germline, CDR1 is MNHEY, CDR2 SVGAGI. CDR3 length: 14 residues. V was cut by 4 bases and J by 4 bases, with 8 bases left in between. CDR3 sequence reads: CASSSGPYNSPLHF. The CDR3 DNA reads TGTGCCAGCAGTTCAGGGCCTTATAATTCACCCCTCCACTTT.

The chain employs TRBV27 and TRBJ1-5; D gene ambiguous. The V gene lost 1 base and the J gene lost 7 bases, with 11 bases spanning the gap. The CDR3 covers 14 residues. Germline CDR1 MNHEY, CDR2 SMNVEV (reference sequence). CDR3 loop: CASSLWGFNQPQHF. CDR3 nucleotides: TGTGCCAGCAGTTTATGGGGTTTCAACCAGCCCCAGCATTTT.

This chain joins TRBV12-3 or TRBV12-4 and TRBJ2-5, with D tentatively TRBD2 (6 bases). This CDR3 contains 15 residues. V was cut by 5 bases and J by 5 bases, with 18 bases left in between. The CDR3 DNA reads as TGTGCCAGCAGTCCCGTAGGCGGGACGGGGGAGACCCAGTACTTC. This codes for CASSPVGGTGETQYF.

About this clone: A read error is possible here, since a much larger clone lies one base away. J is TRBJ1-1 and V is TRBV5-4, with 7 bases that match TRBD1. CDR3 length: 13 amino acids. Germline assignment: CDR1 SGHNT and CDR2 YYREEE (reference sequence). The CDR3, as DNA: TGTGTCAGCAGCTTTCAGACAGGGCCTGAAGCTTTCTTT. This encodes CVSSFQTGPEAFF.

The gene calls are TRBV6-1 and TRBJ2-7; 7 bases are shared with TRBD1. Germline V gives CDR1 MNHNS, CDR2 SASEGT. J lost 4 bases, V lost 5 bases, and 5 bases had no gene match. CDR3 length: 13 amino acids. Here the CDR3 reads CASSSDREYEQYF. CDR3 coding DNA: TGTGCCAGCAGTTCTGACAGGGAGTACGAGCAGTACTTC.

This clone was recorded a few times. The chain uses TRBV20-1 and TRBJ2-7; D might be TRBD1 (5 bases). Deletions cut 1 base from V and 1 base from J, with 8 bases between. CDR3 length: 13 residues. Germline V lookup: CDR1 DFQATT, CDR2 SNEGSKA (reference sequence). The CDR3 region has the DNA TGCAGTGCTAGAGGACAGTTTTCCTACGAGCAGTACTTC. It translates to CSARGQFSYEQYF.

This clone was seen only a few times. This chain connects TRBV27 to TRBJ2-1; the D gene is possibly TRBD1 (5 bases). Germline CDR1 is MNHEY and CDR2 is SMNVEV (reference sequence). Trimming pared 5 bases from V and 4 bases from J, leaving 15 bases between. This CDR3 is 15 amino acids long. In DNA form, the CDR3 reads TGTGCCAGCAGTCCTTCGCCTACAGGTTACAATGAGCAGTTCTTC. Its translation is CASSPSPTGYNEQFF.

Many counts were recorded for this clone. The rearrangement uses TRBV20-1 and TRBJ2-7; no definite D call. The germline V gene encodes CDR1 DFQATT and CDR2 SNEGSKA (reference sequence). Trimming shortened V by 5 bases and J by 4 bases, and 12 bases separated the two germline ends. CDR3 length: 12 residues. As DNA, the CDR3 is TGCAGTGCTGAGATTTCCGGGTACGAGCAGTACTTC. Translation: CSAEISGYEQYF.

This clone has at least ten counts. V and J are TRBV29-1 and TRBJ2-7; possibly TRBD1 for D (6 bases). The CDR3 runs to 15 residues. V was trimmed by 3 bases and J by 6 bases, leaving 21 bases between them. Germline V gene lookup returns CDR1 SQVTM and CDR2 ANQGSEA. DNA for the CDR3: TGCAGCGTTGAGCGAATCGGCCAGGGGCAAAGCGAGCAGTACTTC. This codes for CSVERIGQGQSEQYF.

This clone has a count of ten or more. The V gene is TRBV9, the J gene TRBJ2-2; a weak D match, TRBD1 (6 bases). The CDR3 is 15 amino acids. Per germline, CDR1 SGDLS and CDR2 YYNGEE. Trimming left V 0 bases short and J 7 bases short, with 13 bases between. The CDR3 bases are TGTGCCAGCAGCGTAGGGGGGCTCGGGATCGGGGAGCTGTTTTTT. Translating gives CASSVGGLGIGELFF.

This clone has at least ten counts. Within the sample, other DNA sequences also encode this same CDR3. The chain links TRBV3-1 to TRBJ2-2, with TRBD1 identical over 9 bases. The CDR3 length is 14 residues. After removal of 6 bases from V and 5 bases from J, the junction contained 4 bases not matched to a gene. Germline lookup yields CDR1 LGHDT and CDR2 YNNKEL (reference sequence). CDR3 in DNA: TGTGCCAGCAGGCCCGGGACAGGGACCGGGGAGCTGTTTTTT. As protein: CASRPGTGTGELFF.

In its sample, this clone was seen many times. The J gene is TRBJ2-6, the V gene TRBV14; D remains ambiguous. The CDR3 runs 15 residues. Germline assignment: CDR1 SGHDN and CDR2 FVKESK. The V and J ends lost 1 base and 4 bases respectively, with 8 bases between them. The CDR3 sequence: CASSQVGSGANVLTF. In nucleotides, the CDR3 is TGTGCCAGCAGCCAAGTGGGGTCCGGGGCCAACGTCCTGACTTTC. The full variable domain, its missing parts supplied by reference TRBV14 and TRBJ2-6, is EAGVTQFPSHSVIEKGQTVTLRCDPISGHDNLYWYRRVMGKEIKFLLHFVKESKQDESGMPNNRFLAERTGGTYSTLKVQPAELEDSGVYFCASSQVGSGANVLTFGAGSRLTVL.

This clone was seen at least ten times. The rearrangement joins TRBV11-2 to TRBJ1-1, with TRBD1 as a possible D gene (6 bases). V lost 2 bases and J 8 bases, leaving 12 bases between the germline ends. Germline assignment: CDR1 SGHAT and CDR2 FQNNGV. CDR3 length equals 13 residues. The CDR3 DNA reads TGTGCCAGCAGCTTAACCCCAGGGGCCGAAGCTTTCTTT. It specifies CASSLTPGAEAFF.

This clone was seen a single time. The chain combines TRBV20-1 with TRBJ1-1; TRBD1 aligns across 11 bases. V shed 3 bases and J 7 bases; nucleotides not matched to a gene: 7. Germline CDR1 DFQATT, CDR2 SNEGSKA (reference sequence). The CDR3 is 14 residues long. This CDR3 is CSASRTGGVGEAFF. The DNA for the CDR3 is TGCAGTGCTAGCCGGACAGGGGGCGTTGGTGAAGCTTTCTTT.

This clone has just a few counts. The rearrangement joins TRBV9 to TRBJ2-7; D might be TRBD2 (6 bases). V lost 0 bases and J lost 6, with 10 bases in between. CDR1 is SGDLS and CDR2 is YYNGEE in the germline V gene. This CDR3 comprises 13 residues. The CDR3 loop is CASSVGAGGEQYF. The CDR3 DNA is TGTGCCAGCAGCGTAGGGGCCGGGGGCGAGCAGTACTTC. The full variable domain, rest sourced from reference TRBV9 and TRBJ2-7, is DSGVTQTPKHLITATGQRVTLRCSPRSGDLSVYWYQQSLDQGLQFLIQYYNGEERAKGNILERFSAQQFPDLHSELNLSSLELGDSALYFCASSVGAGGEQYFGPGTRLTVT.

This clone was counted between two and nine times. A junction end diverges from the germline sequence, so it may reflect a read error. The J gene is TRBJ1-3, the V gene TRBV6-1; 7 nucleotides align to TRBD1. CDR1 is MNHNS and CDR2 is SASEGT in the germline V gene. The CDR3 loop spans 15 amino acids. This CDR3 is CAISEAQGDGNTIYF. Written as DNA, the CDR3 is TGTGCCATCAGTGAAGCTCAGGGGGATGGAAACACCATATATTTT.